This T cell receptor (beta chain) was recovered during a study of somatic reversion in DOCK8 deficiency (dated by TCRdb to the early 2020s). With respect to the entire study: The study compared T cell receptor beta repertoires of DOCK8-deficient patients, DOCK8-revertant patients and healthy volunteers. The study investigated how somatic reversion of pathogenic DOCK8 variants alters lymphocyte differentiation and function in DOCK8 deficiency. DOCK8-deficient patients in the study had been reported previously.

Genomic DNA for TCR repertoire analysis was extracted from whole blood samples or from PBMCs. Samples were obtained from a few DOCK8-revertant patients, with some of these patients sampled at multiple time points. Broad study findings and their caveats: The source material for each sample, whole blood versus PBMCs, was not specified per sample in the methods.

Concerning this clonotype itself: This receptor's antigen is unknown. Per-base quality was not reported, and no clone a single base away is much larger than it.

Via the germline V gene (reference sequence), CDR1 is LGHDT and CDR2 YNNKEL. The CDR3 numbers 13 residues from cysteine through phenylalanine. Of the read, only the CDR3 DNA is kept; its 39 bases are in frame from base 1. V is cut by 1 base and J by 4 bases, and the space between the germline ends is 8 bases. Receptor amplification or capture employed multiplex PCR. One-step amplicon PCR with EuroClonality-NGS primers was used to generate TRB libraries from 100 ng genomic DNA. TRB amplicons were sequenced on Illumina MiSeq instruments with 2 x 250 bp version 2 chemistry. The original methods were these. IMGT/HighV-QUEST was used for primary TRB sequence analysis and V(D)J annotation. VDJtools was used to assess repertoire diversity and composition after nonfunctional clones were removed and samples were downsampled for comparisons between samples. TCRdb applied fastp at Q25 and MiXCR to the public reads, then kept only in-frame beta chains. Merged by CDR3 protein, the rows form single entries marked with the most common genes and DNA. TCRdb's processing, not the authors' own work, is the source of the V and J calls. Recorded for this sample are about 1,300 distinct CDR3 sequences; more than 25% of them occurred a single time. The top ten clones comprise roughly 84% of the sample.

This clonotype was sampled from a human donor with DOCK8 deficiency. What was sequenced was peripheral blood. The cell subset or site label, as the study defines it: DOCK8-deficient patient with somatic reversion. In this chain, TRBV3-1 is recombined with TRBJ2-7, with an unclear D gene assignment. The DNA is as follows: TGTGCCAGCAGCCAAGGGGATGGTTACGAGCAGTACTTC. Translated, it reads CASSQGDGYEQYF.